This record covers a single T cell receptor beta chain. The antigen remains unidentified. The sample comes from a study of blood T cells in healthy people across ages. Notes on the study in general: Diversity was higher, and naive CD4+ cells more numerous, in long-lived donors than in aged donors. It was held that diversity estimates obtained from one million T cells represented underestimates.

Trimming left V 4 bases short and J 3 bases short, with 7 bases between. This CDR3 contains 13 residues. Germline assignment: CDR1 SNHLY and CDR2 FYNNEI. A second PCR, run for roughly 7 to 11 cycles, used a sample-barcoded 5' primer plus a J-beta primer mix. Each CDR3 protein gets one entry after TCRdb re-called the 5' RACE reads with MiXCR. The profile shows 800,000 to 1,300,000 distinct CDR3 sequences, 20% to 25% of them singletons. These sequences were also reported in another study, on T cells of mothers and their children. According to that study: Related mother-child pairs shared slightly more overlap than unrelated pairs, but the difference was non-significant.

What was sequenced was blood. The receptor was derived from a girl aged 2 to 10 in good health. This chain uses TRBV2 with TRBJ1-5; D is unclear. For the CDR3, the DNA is TGTGCCAGCAGTGCGGGGATCAATCAGCCCCAGCATTTT. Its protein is CASSAGINQPQHF.